This T cell receptor (beta chain) was recovered during a study of cytomegalovirus exposure and HLA in healthy donors. The PCR contained 60 Vbeta and 13 Jbeta primers. Some clones are missing from TCRdb's copy, which holds only in-frame ones; the method was immunoSEQ multiplex PCR. The sample has about 140,000 clones, nearly 85% seen once. This CDR3 has 19 residues. Trimming removed 0 bases from V and 5 bases from J; junction bases left unmatched: 14. Germline lookup yields CDR1 GTSNPN and CDR2 SVGIG (reference sequence). Sequenced input: PBMCs. V usage is TRBV30 and J usage is TRBJ2-5, with 14 nucleotides matching TRBD2. This receptor was identified in a male donor in good health and CMV-seronegative. CDR3 sequence reads: CAWSVWGVPGLAGVETQYF. The DNA for the CDR3 is TGTGCCTGGAGTGTATGGGGGGTTCCGGGACTAGCGGGAGTGGAGACCCAGTACTTC.